A single sample is the source of the 32 T cell receptor beta chains below, sequenced in a study of shared clonotypes between healthy human individuals. The naive CD8 population came from CD45RO-negative cells selected for CCR7, without terminally differentiated effector memory CD45RA+ cells. Only in-frame clones appear in the TCRdb table, and some are missing; sequencing was by immunoSEQ multiplex PCR. This table has hundreds of thousands of clones, 95% to 96% appearing once. Sequencing used naive CD8+ T cells sorted from blood. Receptor source: a woman aged 25-40 years in good health.

The chain has TRBV27 and TRBJ2-1, with 10 bases fitting TRBD2. Looked up from germline, CDR1 is MNHEY and CDR2 is SMNVEV (reference sequence). CDR3 length equals 19 residues. V was pared by 8 bases and J by 0 bases, with 16 bases of the junction left unmatched. CDR3 protein: CASWGPPIAGGPSYNEQFF. The CDR3 nucleotides read TGTGCCAGCTGGGGGCCACCGATAGCGGGAGGACCCTCCTACAATGAGCAGTTCTTC.

As regards this clone: Additional DNA sequences in this sample encode the identical CDR3. V and J are TRBV19 and TRBJ2-1; 7 bases map to TRBD2. Germline V gene lookup returns CDR1 LNHDA and CDR2 SQIVND (reference sequence). The V and J ends lost 5 bases and 5 bases, in that order; junction bases with no gene match: 3. This CDR3 spans 13 amino acids. CDR3 protein: CASSPGLDNEQFF. The CDR3 nucleotides are TGTGCCAGTAGTCCCGGACTAGACAATGAGCAGTTCTTC.

This clone was seen only once. The gene calls are TRBV28 and TRBJ1-1, with 10 bases identical to TRBD1. The V gene's germline CDR1 is MDHEN and CDR2 SYDVKM. The CDR3 is 18 residues long. J gave up 0 bases and V 6 bases, and 13 bases lay outside the gene matches. The CDR3 sequence is CASSLLGQGMDMNTEAFF. The CDR3 nucleotides are TGTGCCAGCAGCCTCTTGGGACAGGGGATGGACATGAACACTGAAGCTTTCTTT.

The chain uses TRBV19 and TRBJ2-5, with TRBD2 matching 8 bases. With 5 bases clipped from V and 0 bases from J, the junction kept 8 bases outside the gene matches. This CDR3 contains 16 residues. Germline V lookup: CDR1 LNHDA, CDR2 SQIVND (reference sequence). The CDR3 here is CASSRWTSKYQETQYF. The DNA for the CDR3 is TGTGCCAGTAGTCGGTGGACTAGCAAGTACCAAGAGACCCAGTACTTC. The entire variable domain, with the rest obtained from reference TRBV19 and TRBJ2-5, is as follows: DGGITQSPKYLFRKEGQNVTLSCEQNLNHDAMYWYRQDPGQGLRLIYYSQIVNDFQKGDIAEGYSVSREKKESFPLTVTSAQKNPTAFYLCASSRWTSKYQETQYFGPGTRLLVL.

This chain uses TRBV4-1 with TRBJ1-2, with D tentatively TRBD1 (5 bases). Trimming stripped 3 bases from V and 5 bases from J, with 10 bases between. Germline V lookup: CDR1 MGHRA, CDR2 YSYEKL. This CDR3 contains 13 residues. CDR3 sequence: CASSHGTEYGYTF. In DNA, the CDR3 is TGCGCCAGCAGCCACGGGACGGAATATGGCTACACCTTC.

The V call is TRBV4-1, the J call TRBJ2-7; 8 bases map to TRBD2. V lost 4 bases, J lost 4 bases, and 15 bases stayed unmatched. The CDR3 consists of 17 residues. Germline CDR1 is MGHRA and CDR2 is YSYEKL. The CDR3 loop is CASSLAPGREGPYEQYF. The CDR3 nucleotides read TGCGCCAGCAGCCTAGCCCCGGGCCGGGAGGGCCCATACGAGCAGTACTTC.

The CDR3 nucleotides read TGTGCCAGCCAACCCGACCGGGGAGCCACGAATCAGCCCCAGCATTTT. Translation: CASQPDRGATNQPQHF. The chain links TRBV2 to TRBJ1-5; no clear D. The V gene lost 8 bases and the J gene lost 4 bases, with 21 bases spanning the gap. The CDR3 contains 16 residues. In germline, CDR1 is SNHLY, CDR2 FYNNEI.

CDR3 sequence: CAWSYTGGDFSGELFF. The CDR3 DNA reads TGTGCCTGGAGTTACACAGGGGGCGACTTTTCCGGGGAGCTGTTTTTT. This chain uses TRBV30 with TRBJ2-2, with TRBD1 matching over 9 bases. V shed 2 bases and J 6 bases; nucleotides not matched to a gene: 10. The CDR3 extends over 16 amino acids. CDR1 and CDR2 from the germline V gene are GTSNPN and SVGIG (reference sequence).

The CDR3 loop reads CASSNHPTPKIYEQYF. For the CDR3, the DNA is TGTGCCAGCAGCAATCATCCGACTCCAAAGATCTACGAGCAGTACTTC. The rearrangement joins TRBV21-1 to TRBJ2-5; TRBD2, as called in the table, went unchecked against the DNA. The assigned J gene may be wrong: the sequence end matches TRBJ2-7 better. TRBV21-1 is a documented pseudogene. This CDR3 has 16 amino acids.

The V and J genes are TRBV2 and TRBJ2-7; D is uncertain. Per the germline V gene, CDR1 is SNHLY and CDR2 is FYNNEI. V gave up 3 bases and J gave up 8 bases, with 17 bases separating them. The CDR3 is made up of 14 amino acids. CDR3 protein: CASSEGTVPKKQYF. The CDR3 region has the DNA TGTGCCAGCAGTGAGGGAACCGTTCCAAAGAAGCAGTACTTC. Variable domain in full (rest from reference TRBV2 and TRBJ2-7): EPEVTQTPSHQVTQMGQEVILRCVPISNHLYFYWYRQILGQKVEFLVSFYNNEISEKSEIFDDQFSVERPDGSNFTLKIRSTKLEDSAMYFCASSEGTVPKKQYFGPGTRLTVT.

This chain connects TRBV30 to TRBJ2-1; 7 bases are a match to TRBD2. With V trimmed by 5 bases and J by 8 bases, 12 bases remained unmatched. This CDR3 has 14 amino acids. Germline V lookup: CDR1 GTSNPN, CDR2 SVGIG (reference sequence). The CDR3 bases are TGTGCCTGGGTCTTGGCGGGAGTTGGCGATGAGCAGTTCTTC. Translating it yields CAWVLAGVGDEQFF.

The genes are TRBV5-4 and TRBJ2-7; 8 positions match TRBD2. The CDR3 covers 16 residues. V gave up 0 bases and J gave up 1 base; unmatched junction bases: 6. The germline CDR1 and CDR2 sequences are SGHNT and YYREEE (reference sequence). Written as DNA, the CDR3 is TGTGCCAGCAGCTTGGGTTTAGCGGGAAGATCCTACGAGCAGTACTTC. It yields the protein CASSLGLAGRSYEQYF.

The chain is built from TRBV27 and TRBJ1-6; D gene uncertain. Germline V gene sequence: CDR1 MNHEY, CDR2 SMNVEV (reference sequence). The ends were cut back, 8 bases at V and 10 bases at J, with 9 bases in the middle. The CDR3 loop spans 11 amino acids. The CDR3 region has the DNA TGTGCCAGCGGAGGGCCCTCACCCCTCCACTTT. Translating it yields CASGGPSPLHF.

The V gene is TRBV13, the J gene TRBJ2-7; D gene ambiguous. The CDR3 has 18 residues. Germline CDR1 is PRHDT and CDR2 is FYEKMQ (reference sequence). V gave up 2 bases and J gave up 2 bases, with 22 bases separating them. Written as DNA, the CDR3 is TGTGCCAGCAGCTTATATTCTGGGTTTCTACAGTCCGCCTACGAGCAGTACTTC. This gives the protein CASSLYSGFLQSAYEQYF.

This clone was detected only once. The gene calls are TRBV28 and TRBJ1-5, with 10 bases fitting TRBD1. Germline-derived CDR1 and CDR2 are MDHEN and SYDVKM. The CDR3 sequence is 15 residues long. With 2 bases clipped from V and 5 bases from J, the junction kept 3 bases outside the gene matches. The CDR3 bases are TGTGCCAGCAGTTTACTCGGGACAGGGGATCAGCCCCAGCATTTT. Its translation: CASSLLGTGDQPQHF.

With regard to this clone: Germline and junction disagree at one end, which may indicate a read error. This sequence joins TRBV6-1 and TRBJ2-1; D is possibly TRBD2 (6 bases). This CDR3 is built from 17 residues. Germline V gene data show CDR1 as MNHNS and CDR2 as SASEGT. The chain's CDR3 is CASTERGVLAVHNEQFF. CDR3 sequence (DNA): TGTGCCAGCACTGAACGTGGGGTACTAGCCGTACACAATGAGCAGTTCTTC.

This chain connects TRBV11-2 to TRBJ2-1; 12 bases line up with TRBD2. The germline CDR1 and CDR2 sequences are SGHAT and FQNNGV. This CDR3 contains 17 residues. Losses at the gene ends were 0 bases for V and 4 bases for J; bases not matched to a gene: 4. The CDR3 DNA follows: TGTGCCAGCAGCTTAGACAGGACTAGCGGGGTTTACAATGAGCAGTTCTTC. Its protein is CASSLDRTSGVYNEQFF.

The rearrangement links TRBV7-8 to TRBJ1-1, with 7 positions matching TRBD1. With V trimmed by 7 bases and J by 8 bases, 19 bases remained unmatched. The CDR3 totals 16 residues. Germline CDR1 SGHVS, CDR2 FQNEAQ. The CDR3 reads CASNTPSTGEGFEAFF. For the CDR3, the DNA is TGTGCCAGCAACACACCCTCTACAGGGGAGGGTTTCGAAGCTTTCTTT.

The genes are TRBV29-1 and TRBJ2-7; D possibly corresponds to TRBD1 (5 bases). Trimming cost V 2 bases and J 2 bases, with 7 bases left between them. The CDR3 contains 12 residues. CDR1 and CDR2 (germline): SQVTM, ANQGSEA. Written as DNA, the CDR3 is TGCAGCGTTGAATCCAGGGCCTACGAGCAGTACTTC. Translation gives CSVESRAYEQYF.

Of note for this clone: Other nucleotide sequences in the sample specify the same CDR3. This chain uses TRBV4-1 with TRBJ2-7; the match to TRBD1 covers 11 bases. The CDR3 sequence is 15 residues long. CDR1 and CDR2 (germline): MGHRA, YSYEKL. The V and J ends lost 1 base and 4 bases, in that order; junction bases with no gene match: 3. The CDR3 sequence: CASSQGTGGAYEQYF. CDR3 in DNA: TGCGCCAGCAGCCAAGGGACAGGGGGCGCGTACGAGCAGTACTTC.

J is TRBJ2-7 and V is TRBV11-1; D not certain. From germline, CDR1 is SGHAT and CDR2 FQDESV (reference sequence). Trimming pared 2 bases from V and 5 bases from J, leaving 7 bases between. The CDR3 contains 12 residues. CDR3 nucleotide sequence: TGTGCCAGCAGCTTAAGCCAGGACGAGCAGTACTTC. Protein sequence: CASSLSQDEQYF.

This clone was recorded once. The chain links TRBV6-1 to TRBJ1-5, with D possibly TRBD1 on 5 matching bases. Germline V gene sequence: CDR1 MNHNS, CDR2 SASEGT. Trimming removed 3 bases from V and 4 bases from J, with 19 bases in between. There are 17 residues in the CDR3. The CDR3 nucleotides read TGTGCCAGCAGTGATTACCTTCCCAGTGGGGGTAATCAGCCCCAGCATTTT. Protein product: CASSDYLPSGGNQPQHF.

Only one count was recorded for this clone. The chain employs TRBV27 and TRBJ1-2; TRBD1 matches 7 bases. With 6 bases clipped from V and 4 bases from J, the junction kept 8 bases outside the gene matches. CDR1 and CDR2 (germline): MNHEY, SMNVEV (reference sequence). The CDR3 is made up of 14 amino acids. The CDR3 DNA reads TGTGCCAGCAGCCCTATGGGACAGCTCTATGGCTACACCTTC. Protein sequence: CASSPMGQLYGYTF.

The rearrangement joins TRBV29-1 to TRBJ1-2; 7 bases match TRBD1. Germline V gives CDR1 SQVTM, CDR2 ANQGSEA. V trimming: 6 bases; J trimming: 7 bases; junction bases outside the gene matches: 8. This CDR3 has 12 amino acids. The DNA of the CDR3 is TGCAGCGTCGAAACCGACAGGGCTGGCTACACCTTC. Its translation is CSVETDRAGYTF.

This clone was seen only once. V gene TRBV28 combines with J gene TRBJ2-1, with D unresolved. Germline V CDR1 and CDR2: MDHEN, SYDVKM. The CDR3 runs to 13 residues. Between the trimmed V and J ends, which lost 2 bases and 10 bases, there was a span of 12 bases. CDR3: CASSLRYPREQFF. CDR3 sequence (DNA): TGTGCCAGCAGTTTACGCTACCCCAGAGAGCAGTTCTTC.

With regard to this clone: Other nucleotide sequences in the sample specify the same CDR3. The J gene is TRBJ2-7, the V gene TRBV6-5; D ambiguous. Between the trimmed V and J ends, which lost 0 bases and 2 bases, there was a span of 8 bases. Germline V gives CDR1 MNHEY, CDR2 SVGAGI. The CDR3 sequence is 14 residues long. The CDR3, as DNA: TGTGCCAGCAGTTACTCTCCTGGTACCTACGAGCAGTACTTC. Protein product: CASSYSPGTYEQYF.

Of note for this clone: A junction end diverges from the germline sequence, so it may reflect a read error. The chain joins TRBV6-1 to TRBJ2-7; TRBD2 matches 7 bases. Germline V gene lookup returns CDR1 MNHNS and CDR2 SASEGT. This CDR3 comprises 14 residues. In DNA, the CDR3 is TGTGCCAGCAGGGAAGTGACTAGCCGGGGCGAGCAGTACTTC. Its translation is CASREVTSRGEQYF.

The chain uses TRBV4-1 and TRBJ2-7; TRBD1 matches 8 bases. Germline CDR1 is MGHRA and CDR2 is YSYEKL. The junction had 7 bases not matched to a gene; V was cut back by 1 base and J by 5 bases. There are 15 residues in the CDR3. The CDR3 loop reads CASSQAGQVRHEQYF. CDR3 nucleotides: TGCGCCAGCAGCCAAGCGGGACAGGTCAGGCACGAGCAGTACTTC.

This chain connects TRBV28 to TRBJ2-5; TRBD2 agrees at 9 bases. The J call may be faulty, since TRBJ2-7 better matches the DNA end. CDR1 and CDR2 from the germline V gene are MDHEN and SYDVKM. This CDR3 is built from 14 residues. CDR3 sequence (DNA): TGTGCCAGCAGCCTTAGCGGGAGCGACTACGAGCAGTACTTC. The encoded protein is CASSLSGSDYEQYF.

This chain links TRBV10-2 with TRBJ2-3, with D possibly being TRBD2 (5 bases). The CDR3 spans 13 residues. V lost 2 bases to trimming and J lost 5 bases, with 8 bases between them. The V gene's germline CDR1 is WSHSY and CDR2 SAAADI. The CDR3 nucleotides are TGCGCCAGCAGTGAGAACGGGGAAGATACGCAGTATTTT. It is translated as CASSENGEDTQYF.

V and J are TRBV15 and TRBJ1-5; the D is unclear. The CDR3 contains 16 residues. Trimming cost V 0 bases and J 1 base, with 10 bases left between them. Germline values: CDR1 LNHNV, CDR2 YYDKDF (reference sequence). Written as DNA, the CDR3 is TGTGCCACCAGCAGAGATCGTGGGATAAGCAATCAGCCCCAGCATTTT. Its translation is CATSRDRGISNQPQHF.

This clone was recorded only once. The CDR3 loop is CASSLRTGGLPYEQYF. CDR3 nucleotide sequence: TGTGCCAGCAGTTTGAGGACAGGGGGACTACCCTACGAGCAGTACTTC. The chain employs TRBV27 and TRBJ2-7; TRBD1 matches 10 bases. Germline loops: CDR1 MNHEY, CDR2 SMNVEV (reference sequence). The length of the CDR3 is 16 residues. Losses at the gene ends were 3 bases for V and 2 bases for J; bases not matched to a gene: 7.